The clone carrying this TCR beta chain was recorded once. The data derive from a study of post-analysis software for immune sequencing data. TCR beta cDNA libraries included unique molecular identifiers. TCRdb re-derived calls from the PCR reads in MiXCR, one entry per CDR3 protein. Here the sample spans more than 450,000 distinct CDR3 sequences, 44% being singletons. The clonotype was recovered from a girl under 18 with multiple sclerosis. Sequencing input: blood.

CDR3: CAIRTQGGSYNEQYF. The CDR3 DNA follows: TGTGCCATCAGAACCCAGGGGGGATCCTACAATGAGCAGTACTTC. V gene TRBV10-3 combines with J gene TRBJ2-1; the D gene is possibly TRBD1 (7 bases). The better agreement between TRBJ2-7 and the DNA end casts doubt on the J call. CDR3 length: 15 residues. Germline V lookup: CDR1 ENHRY, CDR2 SYGVKD.